This T cell receptor beta chain was sequenced for a study of PD-L1 blockade in urothelial cancer. The overall study: Timepoints chosen for blood analysis were 3 weeks (second dose) and 6 weeks after treatment start. A median blood sample held about 150,000 T cells and about 89,000 unique TCRs.

Germline CDR1 and CDR2: SGHRS and YFSETQ. V shed 4 bases and J shed 5 bases, with 15 bases lying between them. The CDR3 extends over 14 amino acids. The method was immunoSEQ multiplex PCR; TCRdb's version includes in-frame clones alone and lacks a portion of them. The sample gives 70,000 to 95,000 clones, around 84% of which show up once; around 1.9% is in the top ten. As to time point: pretreatment peripheral blood. Disease in patients was locally advanced or metastatic urothelial carcinoma. Each patient gave between 1 and 8 samples, pretreatment and on-treatment. This specimen consisted of PBMCs, obtained around atezolizumab (anti-PD-L1) treatment. The chain uses TRBV5-1 and TRBJ1-1, with D possibly TRBD1 on 5 matching bases. This receptor was taken from a man between 60 and 70 years old with urothelial cancer. The DNA of the CDR3 is TGCGCCAGCAGCCCCGAGCTTTCAGGGACTGAAGCTTTCTTT. Residues: CASSPELSGTEAFF.